This TCR beta chain was identified in a study of OX40 agonist ivuxolimab in advanced cancers. Trimming took off 9 bases at V and 7 bases at J, with 7 bases between the two ends. This CDR3 spans 10 amino acids. Germline CDR1 reads SGHNT; CDR2 reads YENEEA. Assay used: immunoSEQ multiplex PCR; TCRdb lists only in-frame clones, some missing. The sample lists about 64,000 clones, over 65% occurring once. The clonotype originates from an adult with an advanced solid tumor such as melanoma, head and neck, liver or kidney cancer. Sequenced here: CD4+ or CD8+ T cells sorted from blood, sampled in a trial of the OX40 agonist ivuxolimab. The chain is built from TRBV11-3 and TRBJ1-5; unclear D gene. The CDR3 sequence is CARGWQPQHF. The CDR3 DNA sequence: TGTGCCAGGGGTTGGCAGCCCCAGCATTTT. Looking up the rest from reference TRBV11-3 and TRBJ1-5 gives the full variable domain: EAGVVQSPRYKIIEKKQPVAFWCNPISGHNTLYWYLQNLGQGPELLIRYENEEAVDDSQLPKDRFSAERLKGVDSTLKIQPAELGDSAVYLCARGWQPQHFGDGTRLSIL.